The TCR beta chain described here comes from a study of identical twins (dated by TCRdb to the mid-2010s). Regarding the research as a whole: The study deep-sequenced TCR alpha and beta repertoires from monozygotic twins, unrelated adults of various ages and cord blood to test whether fetal clonotypes persist. To rule out contamination, replicate twin experiments were performed at different times with different library preparation protocols. Overall study results and their limits: Abundant cord blood beta clonotypes carried fewer insertions; young adult naive repertoires showed a weaker similar trend, while memory repertoires showed none. Zero-insertion analyses could be partly confounded by invariant T cells such as MAIT and iNKT, though diverse VJ usage argued against such confounding for most clonotypes. Compared with coincidental sharing between unrelated individuals, out-of-frame TCR alpha sequences shared between twins had an excess of sequences with low generation probability. Recombination models systematically underestimated out-of-frame TCR alpha sharing in monozygotic twins but agreed with sharing between unrelated individuals. Because the same donors could not be followed over many years, the conclusions relied on cross-sectional statistical analysis. The excess sharing between twins in beta out-of-frame sequences was weaker because fewer shared sequences reduced the signal-to-noise ratio.

From the cysteine through the phenylalanine, the CDR3 covers 14 amino acids. The entry retains the CDR3 DNA only, 42 bases that are in frame from base 1. From the germline V gene (reference sequence), CDR1 is DFQATT and CDR2 is SNEGSKA. From V the trimming removes 2 bases and from J it removes 4 bases, while the gene matches leave 6 bases of the junction unaccounted for. This clonotype showed up just a few times. This clone's antigen is unknown. One base away there is no much larger clone; base qualities are not given. To prepare the library, 5' RACE was applied. Sequenced on an Illumina HiSeq 2000. A universal primer binding site was added through template switching, and the final cDNA carried a unique molecular identifier so that TCR cDNA molecules could be counted accurately. Specific primers in the conserved constant-segment region were used to synthesize first-strand cDNA for the TCR alpha and beta chains. To control for contamination, every cDNA library was double barcoded, receiving both a SMART-Mk sample barcode and Illumina barcodes. Two successive PCR steps introduced TruSeq adapter sequences along with Illumina sample barcodes. TCR alpha and beta cDNA libraries were sequenced on the Illumina HiSeq platform with custom primers. Regarding the original processing steps: Unique molecular identifiers were extracted from raw reads with MiGEC, and CDR3 positions were determined with MiXCR. Recombination models were inferred per individual with the repgenHMM and IGoR tools using an EM algorithm. The analysis of shared clonotypes was done with the tcR package in R, with sharing normalized by the product of cloneset sizes. Out-of-frame nonproductive sequences were analyzed to study raw recombination free of thymic and clonal selection effects. TCRdb's own reprocessing of the public reads used fastp at Q25 and MiXCR and kept productive beta chains. Entries that share a CDR3 protein sequence are merged under the most common genes and DNA. The authors' filters were not applied to this entry. In this sample the table shows about 290,000 distinct CDR3 sequences, nearly 9.5% of which occur a single time. Of the sample, approximately 6.6% is held by the ten largest clones.

All donors were healthy Caucasians. The twin cohort comprised three pairs of female monozygotic twins, all aged roughly 18 to 30 years. Positive isolation kits from Invitrogen were used to isolate CD4+ and CD8+ T cell populations. These data also featured in a second study, about yellow fever vaccine responses in identical twins. The second source states: The T cell response to vaccination in identical twins was reported by the authors to appear partly convergent and partly personalized. Focusing on identical twins, the study followed the T cell clones that responded to the vaccine, and did so with precision.

The V and J segments used are TRBV20-1 and TRBJ2-7; TRBD2 matches 9 bases in the middle. This receptor was obtained from a woman between 18 and 29 years old in good health. Sequenced material: CD8+ T cells sorted from blood. The nucleotide sequence is TGCAGTGCTAGAAGCCCTAGCGGGATATACGAGCAGTACTTC. Its coded protein is CSARSPSGIYEQYF.